This TCR beta chain was retrieved from a study of T cells after yellow fever vaccination. This clonotype showed up many times. V dropped 0 bases and J dropped 8 bases, with 7 bases sitting between them. Germline V gene sequence: CDR1 LNHNV, CDR2 YYDKDF (reference sequence). The CDR3 is made up of 12 amino acids. TCRdb used MiXCR to reprocess the 5' RACE reads, holding one entry per CDR3 protein. The table has about 350,000 distinct CDR3 sequences, 7% to 10% seen once; the top ten hold roughly 15%. This TCR was sampled from a man between 18 and 29 years old who received the YFV17D yellow fever vaccine. This chain uses TRBV15 with TRBJ1-2; unclear D gene. The sequenced sample was PBMCs, obtained roughly 45 days after the first yellow fever vaccination. The CDR3 coding sequence is TGTGCCACCAGCAGAGATTCCGGGGGCTACACCTTC. Translation: CATSRDSGGYTF.